The 6 T cell receptor beta chains presented below share a single source sample, sequenced in a study of Graves' ophthalmopathy and Graves' hyperthyroidism. Amplified material comprised TCR beta CDR3 regions derived from RNA transcripts. A first-round RT-PCR used HTBI primers, followed by a second-round multiplex PCR. In TCRdb, the multiplex PCR reads were re-called with MiXCR into one record per CDR3 protein. The data show fewer than 250,000 distinct CDR3 sequences, with less than 30% seen just once and approximately 8.2% held by the top ten. The sequencing sample was made of peripheral blood. Receptors were obtained from a man aged 50 to 59 with Graves' ophthalmopathy.

The chain employs TRBV10-3 and TRBJ1-5, with D possibly TRBD1 on 5 matching bases. Trimming left V 4 bases short and J 7 bases short, with 11 bases between. This CDR3 region has 13 residues. In germline, CDR1 is ENHRY, CDR2 SYGVKD. The CDR3 loop reads CAISGDRIQPQHF. The CDR3 region has the DNA TGTGCCATCAGTGGGGACCGTATACAGCCCCAGCATTTT.

This clonotype came up many times. This chain uses TRBV20-1 with TRBJ1-1, with TRBD1 matching over 8 bases. This CDR3 is built from 13 residues. Germline loops: CDR1 DFQATT, CDR2 SNEGSKA (reference sequence). The CDR3 nucleotides read TGCAGGTCGCAGGGGGCGCGGGACACTGAAGCTTTCTTT. It codes for CRSQGARDTEAFF.

The chain employs TRBV11-2 and TRBJ1-5, with D possibly TRBD1 on 5 matching bases. The CDR3 has 17 residues. Germline V gene data show CDR1 as SGHAT and CDR2 as FQNNGV. The ends were cut back, 3 bases at V and 2 bases at J, with 17 bases in the middle. CDR3 bases: TGTGCCAGCAGCTTGGGGACTGGACTTTTCGGCAATCAGCCCCAGCATTTT. The encoded protein is CASSLGTGLFGNQPQHF.

This clonotype was seen ten or more times. This chain uses TRBV9 with TRBJ1-2, with TRBD1 identical over 8 bases. V lost 3 bases, J lost 1 base, and 5 bases stayed unmatched. Germline CDR1 SGDLS, CDR2 YYNGEE. This CDR3 is 15 amino acids long. The CDR3 loop reads CASSDGTGGNYGYTF. The CDR3, as DNA: TGTGCCAGCAGCGACGGGACAGGAGGTAACTATGGCTACACCTTC.

Ten or more counts support this clonotype. The chain recombines TRBV19 with TRBJ2-7; D remains ambiguous. The CDR3 contains 14 residues. Germline V gene lookup returns CDR1 LNHDA and CDR2 SQIVND (reference sequence). The germline V and J ends were trimmed by 2 bases and 2 bases, with 10 bases remaining between them. For the CDR3, the DNA is TGTGCCAGTAGTATAAAACCGGGTACCTACGAGCAGTACTTC. It encodes CASSIKPGTYEQYF.

At least ten counts were recorded for this clonotype. The chain is built from TRBV6-2 or TRBV6-3 and TRBJ1-1, with D possibly TRBD1 on 5 matching bases. The CDR3 has 14 residues. CDR1 and CDR2 from the germline V gene are MNHEY and SVGEGT. Trimming removed 2 bases at V and 3 bases at J, with 10 bases between. The CDR3 DNA sequence: TGTGCCAGCAGTTACGTGTGGGGCGACACTGAAGCTTTCTTT. This translates into CASSYVWGDTEAFF.